This T cell receptor (beta chain) was found in a study of cytomegalovirus exposure and HLA in healthy donors. This clone was recorded once. Germline V CDR1 and CDR2: MDHEN, SYDVKM. Unmatched junction bases numbered 18, after V lost 9 bases and J lost 9 bases. The CDR3 spans 15 residues. The study ran its PCR with 60 Vbeta and 13 Jbeta primers. Method: immunoSEQ multiplex PCR; TCRdb's copy keeps in-frame clones and lacks some. The sample contains roughly 150,000 clones, approximately 71% of which appear only once. The chain couples TRBV28 to TRBJ2-7; 9 positions agree with TRBD2. This sequence originates from a young woman in good health and CMV-seropositive. Sequenced input: PBMCs. For the CDR3, the DNA is TGTGCCAGTCGAGGGGTGGGCGGGGGGGCTAGAGCGCAGTACTTC. Encoded protein: CASRGVGGGARAQYF.